A selection of T cell receptor beta chains follows, all from one sample in a study of Tregs in tolerant kidney transplant recipients. The repertoire was sequenced with immunoSEQ multiplex PCR; TCRdb's copy has only in-frame clones and lacks some. The sample lists 68,000 or so clones; 84% were seen once. Sequenced material: CD4+ T cells from blood. Every receptor here comes from a human donor in good health. CDR3s include the opening cysteine and the closing phenylalanine or tryptophan. The order of the fields is clone size, D gene, J gene, V gene, CDR3 protein, CDR3 DNA. A D gene is named only where the DNA matches it firmly. The size field is filled for only some rows; it gives once, few, many or a size class.

clone_size: NA; d_call: NA; j_call: TRBJ1-2; v_call: TRBV6-5; cdr3_aa: CASSRALVTNYGYTF; cdr3_nt: TGTGCCAGCAGCAGGGCCCTAGTAACTAACTATGGCTACACCTTC
clone_size: NA; d_call: TRBD2; j_call: TRBJ2-1; v_call: TRBV5-1; cdr3_aa: CASSSGLAGGPGDNEQFF; cdr3_nt: TGCGCCAGCAGCTCGGGACTAGCGGGAGGGCCAGGAGACAATGAGCAGTTCTTC
clone_size: medium-sized; d_call: NA; j_call: TRBJ1-1; v_call: TRBV7-3; cdr3_aa: CASSLRMNTEAFF; cdr3_nt: TGTGCCAGCAGCTTAAGGATGAACACTGAAGCTTTCTTT
clone_size: NA; d_call: NA; j_call: TRBJ2-7; v_call: TRBV4-2; cdr3_aa: CASSQERTMGTVDEQYF; cdr3_nt: TGTGCCAGCAGCCAAGAAAGGACAATGGGGACTGTGGACGAGCAGTACTTC
clone_size: NA; d_call: TRBD2; j_call: TRBJ2-7; v_call: TRBV7-2; cdr3_aa: CASSFLAGGSYEQYF; cdr3_nt: TGTGCCAGCAGCTTCCTAGCGGGAGGGTCCTACGAGCAGTACTTC
clone_size: NA; d_call: NA; j_call: TRBJ2-5; v_call: TRBV7-2; cdr3_aa: CASSLGGQGRETQYF; cdr3_nt: TGTGCCAGCAGCTTAGGAGGTCAGGGGCGGGAGACCCAGTACTTC
clone_size: NA; d_call: NA; j_call: TRBJ2-7; v_call: TRBV6-6; cdr3_aa: CASSYTTEGSSYEQYF; cdr3_nt: TGTGCCAGCAGTTACACAACCGAGGGGAGCTCCTACGAGCAGTACTTC
clone_size: NA; d_call: NA; j_call: TRBJ2-7; v_call: TRBV7-2; cdr3_aa: CASSLRSPGPYEQYF; cdr3_nt: TGTGCCAGCAGCTTGCGGTCACCCGGCCCCTACGAGCAGTACTTC
clone_size: NA; d_call: NA; j_call: TRBJ1-5; v_call: TRBV18; cdr3_aa: CASSATGGNQPQHF; cdr3_nt: TGTGCCAGCTCGGCCACAGGAGGGAACCAGCCCCAGCATTTT
clone_size: NA; d_call: NA; j_call: TRBJ2-7; v_call: TRBV29-1; cdr3_aa: CSVEGATGLGGEYF; cdr3_nt: TGCAGCGTTGAAGGCGCGACAGGGCTGGGGGGGGAGTACTTC
clone_size: NA; d_call: TRBD1; j_call: TRBJ1-4; v_call: TRBV6-1; cdr3_aa: CASTNGGGEKLFF; cdr3_nt: TGTGCCAGCACCAACGGAGGGGGCGAAAAACTGTTTTTT
clone_size: NA; d_call: TRBD2; j_call: TRBJ2-1; v_call: TRBV7-2; cdr3_aa: CASSVRGGLGNEQFF; cdr3_nt: TGTGCCAGCAGCGTCCGGGGGGGCCTAGGCAATGAGCAGTTCTTC
clone_size: few; d_call: NA; j_call: TRBJ2-7; v_call: TRBV18; cdr3_aa: CASSPLRHPTAEQYF; cdr3_nt: TGTGCCAGCTCACCACTGCGACACCCGACTGCCGAGCAGTACTTC
clone_size: NA; d_call: NA; j_call: TRBJ2-1; v_call: TRBV12-5; cdr3_aa: CASGSTRRAYSSYNEQFF; cdr3_nt: TGTGCTAGTGGTTCCACCCGAAGAGCGTATAGCTCCTACAATGAGCAGTTCTTC
clone_size: NA; d_call: NA; j_call: TRBJ1-4; v_call: TRBV4-1; cdr3_aa: CASSQVALRDIGEKLFF; cdr3_nt: TGCGCCAGCAGCCAAGTAGCTCTCCGGGACATCGGCGAAAAACTGTTTTTT
clone_size: NA; d_call: TRBD1; j_call: TRBJ1-2; v_call: TRBV7-9; cdr3_aa: CASSIGTVKGINYGYTF; cdr3_nt: TGTGCCAGCAGCATAGGGACAGTCAAGGGGATTAACTATGGCTACACCTTC
clone_size: NA; d_call: TRBD2; j_call: TRBJ2-5; v_call: TRBV29-1; cdr3_aa: CSVGLGRGTQYF; cdr3_nt: TGCAGCGTCGGACTGGGGAGGGGGACCCAGTACTTC
clone_size: once; d_call: NA; j_call: TRBJ1-1; v_call: TRBV7-2; cdr3_aa: CASSYHRATEAFF; cdr3_nt: TGTGCCAGCAGCTATCACAGGGCCACTGAAGCTTTCTTT
clone_size: NA; d_call: NA; j_call: TRBJ1-2; v_call: TRBV20-1; cdr3_aa: CSARGLYGYTF; cdr3_nt: TGCAGTGCTAGGGGTCTGTATGGCTACACCTTC
clone_size: NA; d_call: TRBD1; j_call: TRBJ2-7; v_call: TRBV19; cdr3_aa: CASSMEDRGTYYEQYF; cdr3_nt: TGTGCCAGTAGTATGGAGGACAGGGGAACGTACTACGAGCAGTACTTC
clone_size: NA; d_call: TRBD1; j_call: TRBJ1-4; v_call: TRBV19; cdr3_aa: CASSTTGEKLFF; cdr3_nt: TGTGCCAGTAGTACGACAGGGGAAAAACTGTTTTTT
clone_size: NA; d_call: TRBD1; j_call: TRBJ2-5; v_call: TRBV6-1; cdr3_aa: CASSGQGETQYF; cdr3_nt: TGTGCCAGCAGCGGACAGGGAGAGACCCAGTACTTC
clone_size: few; d_call: NA; j_call: TRBJ2-6; v_call: TRBV5-1; cdr3_aa: CASSLSQSSGANVLTF; cdr3_nt: TGCGCCAGCAGCTTGTCACAGAGCTCTGGGGCCAACGTCCTGACTTTC
clone_size: NA; d_call: NA; j_call: TRBJ2-7; v_call: TRBV29-1; cdr3_aa: CSAINAGEGERMYF; cdr3_nt: TGCAGCGCCATCAACGCAGGGGAAGGAGAAAGGATGTACTTC
clone_size: NA; d_call: NA; j_call: TRBJ2-7; v_call: TRBV2; cdr3_aa: CASREDNGEGGEQYF; cdr3_nt: TGTGCCAGCAGGGAGGACAACGGGGAAGGGGGCGAGCAGTACTTC
clone_size: NA; d_call: TRBD1; j_call: TRBJ1-6; v_call: TRBV18; cdr3_aa: CASSPDRVGNSPLHF; cdr3_nt: TGTGCCAGCTCACCGGACAGGGTGGGCAATTCACCCCTCCACTTT
clone_size: NA; d_call: NA; j_call: TRBJ2-5; v_call: TRBV7-9; cdr3_aa: CASSPGGKGETQYF; cdr3_nt: TGTGCCAGCAGCCCAGGGGGGAAGGGAGAGACCCAGTACTTC
clone_size: NA; d_call: NA; j_call: TRBJ1-2; v_call: TRBV7-2; cdr3_aa: CASSFSGANYGYTF; cdr3_nt: TGTGCCAGCAGCTTCAGTGGAGCTAACTATGGCTACACCTTC
clone_size: NA; d_call: NA; j_call: TRBJ2-7; v_call: TRBV4-2; cdr3_aa: CASSQGWGPGAPYEQYF; cdr3_nt: TGTGCCAGCAGCCAAGGGTGGGGCCCGGGTGCCCCCTACGAGCAGTACTTC
clone_size: NA; d_call: NA; j_call: TRBJ1-1; v_call: TRBV27; cdr3_aa: CASSFYGMNTEAFF; cdr3_nt: TGTGCCAGCAGTTTCTATGGTATGAACACTGAAGCTTTCTTT
clone_size: NA; d_call: NA; j_call: TRBJ2-3; v_call: TRBV29-1; cdr3_aa: CSVDAAGGTDTQYF; cdr3_nt: TGCAGCGTTGACGCGGCAGGGGGCACAGATACGCAGTATTTT
clone_size: NA; d_call: TRBD2; j_call: TRBJ2-3; v_call: TRBV9; cdr3_aa: CASSVGLAGGPDTQYF; cdr3_nt: TGTGCCAGCAGCGTAGGACTAGCGGGGGGACCAGATACGCAGTATTTT
clone_size: NA; d_call: NA; j_call: TRBJ2-3; v_call: TRBV5-4; cdr3_aa: CASSLRAPLSLTDTQYF; cdr3_nt: TGTGCCAGCAGCTTGCGGGCTCCTCTTTCTCTCACAGATACGCAGTATTTT
clone_size: NA; d_call: NA; j_call: TRBJ1-4; v_call: TRBV4-1; cdr3_aa: CASSQDRGGEKLFF; cdr3_nt: TGCGCCAGCAGCCAAGATCGGGGAGGGGAAAAACTGTTTTTT
clone_size: NA; d_call: TRBD1; j_call: TRBJ2-2; v_call: TRBV19; cdr3_aa: CASKTGSHLNTGELFF; cdr3_nt: TGTGCCAGTAAGACAGGGAGCCACTTGAACACCGGGGAGCTGTTTTTT
clone_size: few; d_call: NA; j_call: TRBJ2-5; v_call: TRBV19; cdr3_aa: CASSNLGRRVQETQYF; cdr3_nt: TGTGCCAGTAGTAATTTGGGGAGGAGGGTGCAAGAGACCCAGTACTTC
clone_size: once; d_call: TRBD1; j_call: TRBJ1-1; v_call: TRBV14; cdr3_aa: CASSTWAVAEGADTEAFF; cdr3_nt: TGTGCCAGCAGCACTTGGGCCGTCGCAGAGGGGGCGGACACTGAAGCTTTCTTT
clone_size: NA; d_call: TRBD2; j_call: TRBJ2-3; v_call: TRBV10-3; cdr3_aa: CAISERAGRTDTQYF; cdr3_nt: TGTGCCATCAGTGAGAGAGCGGGGAGGACAGATACGCAGTATTTT
clone_size: NA; d_call: NA; j_call: TRBJ2-5; v_call: TRBV7-2; cdr3_aa: CASSLPKAETQYF; cdr3_nt: TGTGCCAGCAGCTTGCCTAAGGCGGAGACCCAGTACTTC
clone_size: NA; d_call: NA; j_call: TRBJ1-2; v_call: TRBV2; cdr3_aa: CASSPLTVSYGYTF; cdr3_nt: TGTGCCAGCAGCCCTTTGACTGTTAGCTATGGCTACACCTTC
clone_size: NA; d_call: NA; j_call: TRBJ2-4; v_call: TRBV30; cdr3_aa: CAWSVRWGKNIQYF; cdr3_nt: TGTGCCTGGAGTGTACGCTGGGGCAAAAACATTCAGTACTTC
clone_size: NA; d_call: NA; j_call: TRBJ1-5; v_call: TRBV28; cdr3_aa: CASKGGSGNQPQHF; cdr3_nt: TGTGCCAGCAAGGGGGGTAGCGGCAATCAGCCCCAGCATTTT
clone_size: NA; d_call: TRBD1; j_call: TRBJ1-2; v_call: TRBV5-6; cdr3_aa: CASSLAGVGGLGYTF; cdr3_nt: TGTGCCAGCAGCTTGGCCGGAGTAGGGGGCTTAGGCTACACCTTC
clone_size: NA; d_call: TRBD1; j_call: TRBJ2-7; v_call: TRBV30; cdr3_aa: CAWLGQGGYEQYF; cdr3_nt: TGTGCCTGGCTTGGACAGGGTGGCTACGAGCAGTACTTC